Shown below are 24 T cell receptor beta chains from a single sample sequenced in a study of memory CD4+ T cells and cytomegalovirus serostatus. Single viable CD3+CD4+CD8-CD45RO+ cells were sorted as the memory CD4+ T cells. Data came from immunoSEQ multiplex PCR; TCRdb stores just in-frame clones and leaves some out. Here the sample spans some 48,000 clones, 78% being singletons. Sequences were obtained from memory CD4+ T cells from blood. Receptors were obtained from an adult in good health and CMV-seronegative.

This clone ranks as medium-sized. CDR3 nucleotides: TGTGCCAGCAGCATTTCAAGGATGAACACTGAAGCTTTCTTT. Protein product: CASSISRMNTEAFF. This chain connects TRBV7-9 to TRBJ1-1; D not resolved. Germline V gene data show CDR1 as SEHNR and CDR2 as FQNEAQ (reference sequence). The CDR3 has 14 amino acids. The germline V and J ends were trimmed by 5 bases and 0 bases, with 10 bases remaining between them.

J is TRBJ1-2 and V is TRBV21-1; the table names TRBD1, a call not compared with the DNA. TRBV21-1 is assigned pseudogene status. The CDR3 runs 14 residues. DNA for the CDR3: TGTGCCAGCAGCAAAGTTCAGGGTCGGTATGGCTACACCTTC. It is translated as CASSKVQGRYGYTF.

The gene calls are TRBV19 and TRBJ1-4; D uncertain. The CDR3 runs 13 residues. CDR1 is LNHDA and CDR2 is SQIVND in the germline V gene (reference sequence). V lost 11 bases and J 2 bases, leaving 12 bases between the germline ends. The CDR3 DNA sequence: TGTGCCGGACGCTCAACCACTAATGAAAAACTGTTTTTT. Translating gives CAGRSTTNEKLFF.

This clone was counted between two and nine times. V and J are TRBV30 and TRBJ2-7, with TRBD2 as a possible D gene (6 bases). Trimming pared 3 bases from V and 0 bases from J, leaving 12 bases between. The CDR3 sequence is 14 residues long. CDR1 is GTSNPN and CDR2 is SVGIG in the germline V gene (reference sequence). The DNA for the CDR3 is TGTGCCTGGAGGGGGCAGGGACTCTCCTACGAGCAGTACTTC. It yields the protein CAWRGQGLSYEQYF.

The chain combines TRBV11-2 with TRBJ1-3; the D is unclear. V dropped 3 bases and J dropped 0 bases, with 6 bases sitting between them. The CDR3 spans 14 residues. CDR1 and CDR2 (germline): SGHAT, FQNNGV. For the CDR3, the DNA is TGTGCCAGCAGCTTGCCGAGCTCTGGAAACACCATATATTTT. Encoded protein: CASSLPSSGNTIYF.

J is TRBJ1-2 and V is TRBV5-6; no firm D call. Germline CDR1 reads SGHDT; CDR2 reads YYEEEE. The V end was cut by 0 bases, the J end by 4 bases, with 10 bases between. This CDR3 has 14 amino acids. This CDR3 reads CASSLESGRYGYTF. The CDR3 DNA reads as TGTGCCAGCAGCTTGGAATCCGGGCGCTATGGCTACACCTTC.

The V gene is TRBV14, the J gene TRBJ1-2; the D gene is possibly TRBD1 (5 bases). The length of the CDR3 is 12 residues. Trimming removed 3 bases from V and 4 bases from J, with 6 bases in between. Germline-derived CDR1 and CDR2 are SGHDN and FVKESK. The CDR3 loop is CASSQQGYGYTF. In DNA form, the CDR3 reads TGTGCCAGCAGCCAGCAGGGCTATGGCTACACCTTC.

The V and J genes are TRBV5-1 and TRBJ1-1; D uncertain. This CDR3 comprises 15 residues. CDR1 is SGHRS and CDR2 is YFSETQ in the germline V gene. Trimming took 0 bases from V and 0 from J, leaving 9 bases between them. The CDR3 is CASSLVPGMNTEAFF. Here the CDR3 DNA reads TGCGCCAGCAGCTTGGTTCCCGGCATGAACACTGAAGCTTTCTTT.

This chain uses TRBV7-2 with TRBJ2-1; tentatively, D is TRBD1 (6 bases). Trimming left V 8 bases short and J 5 bases short, with 16 bases between. Germline lookup yields CDR1 SGHTA and CDR2 FQGNSA. This CDR3 spans 14 amino acids. CDR3 in DNA: TGTGCCAGCCGCCGGGTCAGGGACAACAATGAGCAGTTCTTC. It specifies CASRRVRDNNEQFF.

The gene calls are TRBV6-5 and TRBJ1-2; TRBD1 is a possible D gene (5 bases). There are 11 residues in the CDR3. In germline, CDR1 is MNHEY, CDR2 SVGAGI. The ends were cut back, 5 bases at V and 6 bases at J, with 7 bases in the middle. The CDR3 nucleotides are TGTGCCAGCAGTCGGGGGGATGGCTACACCTTC. Its protein product is CASSRGDGYTF.

This chain connects TRBV7-2 to TRBJ2-5, with TRBD2 matching over 7 bases. The germline gives CDR1 SGHTA, CDR2 FQGNSA. Germline trimming cut 4 bases from V and 1 base from J; bases unmatched to any gene: 6. This CDR3 region has 15 residues. This CDR3 reads CASSSEGLPQETQYF. In DNA form, the CDR3 reads TGTGCCAGCAGCTCCGAGGGACTACCCCAAGAGACCCAGTACTTC. The variable domain in full, completed from reference TRBV7-2 and TRBJ2-5, reads GAGVSQSPSNKVTEKGKDVELRCDPISGHTALYWYRQSLGQGLEFLIYFQGNSAPDKSGLPSDRFSAERTGGSVSTLTIQRTQQEDSAVYLCASSSEGLPQETQYFGPGTRLLVL.

The V gene is TRBV5-1, the J gene TRBJ2-7; 8 positions agree with TRBD1. V lost 3 bases, J lost 5 bases, and 4 bases stayed unmatched. The V gene's germline CDR1 is SGHRS and CDR2 YFSETQ. CDR3 length equals 13 residues. The CDR3 loop is CASSSGQGHEQYF. The CDR3 DNA is TGCGCCAGCAGCTCCGGACAGGGCCACGAGCAGTACTTC.

V is TRBV15 and J is TRBJ1-1, with unresolved D. The CDR3 runs to 13 residues. V was clipped by 2 bases and J by 6 bases, with 10 bases between them. Germline CDR1 is LNHNV and CDR2 is YYDKDF (reference sequence). The CDR3 loop is CATSRLGRPEAFF. CDR3 in DNA: TGTGCCACCAGCAGATTGGGGAGGCCTGAAGCTTTCTTT.

This clone was detected once. The chain combines TRBV18 with TRBJ1-2; D not resolved. CDR3 length equals 13 residues. V dropped 0 bases and J dropped 8 bases, with 10 bases sitting between them. Germline V gene data show CDR1 as KGHSH and CDR2 as LQKENI. In DNA form, the CDR3 reads TGTGCCAGCTCACCACCGTCACAGAGCGGCTACACCTTC. This encodes CASSPPSQSGYTF.

The chain is built from TRBV18 and TRBJ1-4; D remains unclear. From germline, CDR1 is KGHSH and CDR2 LQKENI. V lost 3 bases and J 0 bases, leaving 5 bases between the germline ends. CDR3 length: 14 amino acids. CDR3 residues: CASSPAATNEKLFF. The CDR3 DNA is TGTGCCAGCTCACCGGCGGCAACTAATGAAAAACTGTTTTTT.

This chain uses TRBV6-5 with TRBJ2-3; D may match TRBD1 or TRBD2 (5 bases each). The CDR3 consists of 14 residues. Trimming shortened V by 5 bases and J by 3 bases, and 12 bases separated the two germline ends. Looked up from germline, CDR1 is MNHEY and CDR2 is SVGAGI. DNA of the CDR3: TGTGCCAGCAGTAACAGGCGGAGGACAGATACGCAGTATTTT. It translates to CASSNRRRTDTQYF.

The genes are TRBV5-1 and TRBJ2-2, with D unclear. The ends were cut back, 1 base at V and 6 bases at J, with 13 bases in the middle. CDR1 SGHRS and CDR2 YFSETQ come from the germline V gene. This CDR3 has 15 residues. CDR3: CASSLSQVTPGELFF. In DNA, the CDR3 is TGCGCCAGCAGCTTGAGCCAGGTCACCCCCGGGGAGCTGTTTTTT.

The rearrangement links TRBV7-3 to TRBJ1-2, with 9 bases identical to TRBD1. Germline CDR1 reads SGHTA; CDR2 reads FQGTGA. The CDR3 runs 12 residues. With 5 bases clipped from V and 13 bases from J, the junction kept 8 bases outside the gene matches. CDR3 DNA sequence: TGTGCCAGCAGCCAGGGACAGGGTAAAATCACCTTC. It encodes CASSQGQGKITF.

The chain couples TRBV27 to TRBJ2-3; 14 bases line up with TRBD2. Germline V gives CDR1 MNHEY, CDR2 SMNVEV (reference sequence). The CDR3 has 21 residues. After removal of 5 bases from V and 0 bases from J, the junction contained 16 bases not matched to a gene. Written as DNA, the CDR3 is TGTGCCAGCAGTCCATTTCGGACTAGCGGGGGGATTGTCTTTAGCACAGATACGCAGTATTTT. As protein: CASSPFRTSGGIVFSTDTQYF.

In its sample, this clone was seen once. This chain joins TRBV27 and TRBJ1-3; D remains ambiguous. The V gene lost 2 bases and the J gene lost 3 bases, with 8 bases spanning the gap. The germline V gene has CDR1 MNHEY and CDR2 SMNVEV (reference sequence). The CDR3 has 14 amino acids. The CDR3 DNA reads TGTGCCAGCAGTTTAAGGCCGGATGGAAACACCATATATTTT. Its translation is CASSLRPDGNTIYF.

This clone was recorded a few times. The chain links TRBV6-5 to TRBJ1-6; 7 bases align to TRBD1. The CDR3 loop spans 14 amino acids. After removal of 6 bases from V and 7 bases from J, the junction contained 6 bases not matched to a gene. Germline V gives CDR1 MNHEY, CDR2 SVGAGI. The CDR3 bases are TGTGCCAGCAGCCCGGGACAGAGGAATTCACCCCTCCACTTT. Its protein is CASSPGQRNSPLHF.

V and J are TRBV6-5 and TRBJ2-7; no firm D call. CDR3 length equals 13 residues. Trimming removed 2 bases from V and 2 bases from J, with 7 bases in between. Germline values: CDR1 MNHEY, CDR2 SVGAGI. The CDR3 region is CASSYSVAYEQYF. The CDR3 bases are TGTGCCAGCAGTTACAGCGTAGCCTACGAGCAGTACTTC.

The genes are TRBV5-1 and TRBJ2-5; no firm D call. Germline CDR1 is SGHRS and CDR2 is YFSETQ. CDR3 length equals 16 residues. V gave up 1 base and J gave up 4 bases, with 17 bases separating them. This CDR3 is CASSLYALSQVETQYF. The CDR3 nucleotides are TGCGCCAGCAGCTTGTACGCACTCTCGCAGGTAGAGACCCAGTACTTC.

Regarding this clone: One junction end disagrees with the germline gene, perhaps due to a read error. The J gene is TRBJ2-7, the V gene TRBV10-3; TRBD2 matches 14 bases. Germline CDR1 and CDR2: ENHRY and SYGVKD. This CDR3 is 15 amino acids long. The CDR3 is CAINEGTSGGYEQYF. In DNA, the CDR3 is TGTGCCATCAATGAGGGGACTAGCGGGGGCTACGAGCAGTACTTC.